The rows below give T cell receptor beta chains drawn from one sample of a study of T-cell reconstitution after alpha-beta-depleted transplantation in children. Each CDR3 protein is one row after TCRdb ran MiXCR on the PCR reads. The data contain 500,000 to 600,000 distinct CDR3 sequences, approximately 20% of them singletons. Sample: PBMCs from the stem cell graft donor, taken from the stem cell graft. The receptors shown here come from a human donor who donated a stem cell graft to a child with acute lymphoblastic leukemia. CDR3s include the opening cysteine and the closing phenylalanine or tryptophan. D genes are given only for firm matches. The size entry is marked missing in some rows and otherwise reads once, few, many or a size class.

CDR3aa,CDR3nt,d_gene,v_gene,len,j_gene,abundance
CASSFGWRERRNEQFF,TGCGCCAGCAGCTTCGGGTGGCGGGAAAGAAGGAATGAGCAGTTCTTC,.,TRBV5-1,16,TRBJ2-1,few
CASSHTGVGETQYF,TGTGCCAGCAGTCACACGGGGGTAGGAGAGACCCAGTACTTC,.,TRBV12-3/TRBV12-4,14,TRBJ2-5,few
CASSLPLTGAEQYF,TGTGCCAGCAGCTTACCCCTGACGGGGGCGGAGCAGTATTTT,.,TRBV11-2,14,TRBJ2-3,.
CASRGGTGGRTQYF,TGTGCCAGCAGGGGCGGGACAGGGGGCAGGACCCAGTACTTC,TRBD1,TRBV12-3/TRBV12-4,14,TRBJ2-5,few
CASSSDLGETQYF,TGTGCCAGCAGTTCGGACCTGGGAGAGACCCAGTACTTC,.,TRBV12-3/TRBV12-4,13,TRBJ2-5,few
CASSVNPGTSNEQFF,TGTGCCAGCAGCGTGAACCCCGGGACATCCAATGAGCAGTTCTTC,.,TRBV7-9,15,TRBJ2-1,.
CASSPRGAPVGPRGSAEAFF,TGTGCCAGCAGCCCCCGAGGGGCCCCTGTTGGACCGAGGGGGTCCGCTGAAGCTTTCTTT,.,TRBV3-1,20,TRBJ1-1,.
CASSLGQRERELPQFF,TGCGCCAGCAGCTTGGGGCAGCGGGAGCGTGAGTTGCCGCAGTTCTTC,TRBD2,TRBV5-1,16,TRBJ2-1,.
CSATGIRSYYEQYF,TGCAGTGCTACCGGGATCCGAAGCTATTACGAGCAGTACTTC,.,TRBV20-1,14,TRBJ2-7,.
CAWSSPGRGLGEQYF,TGTGCCTGGAGTTCTCCGGGACGGGGGCTGGGGGAGCAGTACTTC,.,TRBV30,15,TRBJ2-7,.
CAISESGTGGTYGYTF,TGTGCCATCAGTGAGTCGGGAACAGGGGGCACCTATGGCTACACCTTC,TRBD1,TRBV10-3,16,TRBJ1-2,few
CSANTRQGATQYF,TGCAGTGCCAACACCCGACAGGGGGCGACGCAGTATTTT,TRBD1,TRBV20-1,13,TRBJ2-3,.
CASSPGIYNEQFF,TGTGCCAGCAGCCCGGGAATCTACAATGAGCAGTTCTTC,.,TRBV7-9,13,TRBJ2-1,.
CAREAENTGELFF,TGTGCCAGGGAGGCCGAGAACACCGGGGAGCTGTTTTTT,.,TRBV7-9,13,TRBJ2-2,.
CASSPQEANYGYTF,TGTGCCAGCAGCCCACAGGAAGCTAACTATGGCTACACCTTC,.,TRBV7-9,14,TRBJ1-2,few
CSVETGVGNTEAFF,TGCAGCGTTGAAACCGGGGTGGGGAACACTGAAGCTTTCTTT,.,TRBV29-1,14,TRBJ1-1,few
CASSFKAGTGGNQPQHF,TGTGCCAGCAGCTTTAAGGCAGGGACAGGGGGCAATCAGCCCCAGCATTTT,TRBD1,TRBV7-8,17,TRBJ1-5,few
CAIRNTQGSYEQYF,TGTGCCATCAGGAACACACAGGGCTCCTACGAGCAGTACTTC,.,TRBV10-3,14,TRBJ2-7,few
CASSPQAIATYEQYF,TGTGCCAGCAGCCCCCAGGCGATCGCTACCTACGAGCAGTACTTC,.,TRBV14,15,TRBJ2-7,.
CASGVAGGHYNEQFF,TGTGCCAGCGGGGTAGCGGGAGGACACTACAATGAGCAGTTCTTC,TRBD2,TRBV2,15,TRBJ2-1,few
CASSLVAGTSTDTQYF,TGCGCCAGCAGCTTGGTCGCCGGCACTAGCACAGATACGCAGTATTTT,.,TRBV5-1,16,TRBJ2-3,few
CASTDGRHPVAFF,TGTGCCAGCACCGACGGTAGACACCCTGTGGCTTTCTTT,.,TRBV2,13,TRBJ1-1,few
CASSSSLGGSYNEQFF,TGTGCCAGCAGTTCGTCTCTGGGCGGTTCCTACAATGAGCAGTTCTTC,.,TRBV12-3/TRBV12-4,16,TRBJ2-1,.
CASSFQGQGSNEQYF,TGCGCCAGCAGCTTTCAGGGACAGGGGTCAAACGAGCAGTACTTC,TRBD1,TRBV5-1,15,TRBJ2-7,.
CASTAIQGWGPEKLFF,TGTGCCAGTACCGCCATCCAAGGCTGGGGGCCTGAAAAACTGTTTTTT,.,TRBV19,16,TRBJ1-4,few
CASSEYRRGAPGFYGYTF,TGTGCCAGCAGTGAATATCGGAGAGGGGCCCCCGGATTCTATGGCTACACCTTC,.,TRBV25-1,18,TRBJ1-2,few
CASSLVGITYEQYF,TGCGCCAGCAGCTTAGTCGGGATAACCTACGAGCAGTACTTC,.,TRBV5-1,14,TRBJ2-7,few
CASSLQRRTDTQYF,TGCGCCAGCAGCTTGCAACGGCGCACAGATACGCAGTATTTT,.,TRBV5-1,14,TRBJ2-3,.
CASGTAPRTGELFF,TGCGCCAGTGGGACAGCCCCTAGGACCGGGGAGCTGTTTTTT,TRBD1,TRBV5-1,14,TRBJ2-2,few
CSVGTRAPTYEQYF,TGCAGCGTTGGGACCAGGGCCCCAACCTACGAGCAGTACTTC,.,TRBV29-1,14,TRBJ2-7,many
CASSLAVFTSGNNEQFF,TGTGCCAGCAGCTTAGCTGTGTTTACTAGCGGAAACAATGAGCAGTTCTTC,TRBD2,TRBV7-9,17,TRBJ2-1,.
CASTQDRTGLDEQYF,TGTGCCAGCACCCAAGACAGAACAGGTCTCGACGAGCAGTACTTC,.,TRBV3-1,15,TRBJ2-7,once
CASSFSVGADTQYF,TGTGCCAGCAGCTTTTCCGTGGGTGCAGATACGCAGTATTTT,.,TRBV7-9,14,TRBJ2-3,few
CASSNPRKGGYEQYF,TGTGCCAGCAGTAACCCCCGGAAGGGGGGCTACGAGCAGTACTTC,.,TRBV6-5,15,TRBJ2-7,few
CASSQDSSPDHYGYTF,TGCGCCAGCAGCCAAGACAGCAGTCCGGACCACTATGGCTACACCTTC,.,TRBV4-1,16,TRBJ1-2,.
CASRSLTSGRLSYEQYF,TGTGCCAGCAGATCATTGACTAGCGGGAGGCTATCCTACGAGCAGTACTTC,TRBD2,TRBV27,17,TRBJ2-7,.
CSGQGGGELFF,TGCAGCGGACAAGGTGGCGGGGAGCTGTTTTTT,.,TRBV29-1,11,TRBJ2-2,.
CSAATGSRSNQPQHF,TGCAGTGCTGCGACAGGAAGTCGCAGCAATCAGCCCCAGCATTTT,.,TRBV20-1,15,TRBJ1-5,few
CASSYTVFSTDTQYF,TGTGCCAGCAGTTACACGGTTTTCAGCACAGATACGCAGTATTTT,.,TRBV6-2/TRBV6-3,15,TRBJ2-3,few
CASSSDEQFF,TGCGCCAGCAGTAGCGATGAGCAGTTCTTC,.,TRBV10-2,10,TRBJ2-1,.
CSAWEGRVNEQFF,TGCAGTGCTTGGGAAGGCCGGGTCAATGAGCAGTTCTTC,.,TRBV20-1,13,TRBJ2-1,.
CASSDTQGLNGFF,TGTGCCAGCAGTGACACACAGGGGTTGAATGGTTTCTTT,TRBD1,TRBV6-1,13,TRBJ1-1,.
CASSSSVAGGPYEQYF,TGTGCCAGCAGTTCGTCGGTAGCGGGAGGGCCCTACGAGCAGTACTTC,TRBD2,TRBV27,16,TRBJ2-7,.
CASSPTGTGGNQPQHF,TGTGCCAGCAGTCCGACCGGGACAGGGGGGAATCAGCCCCAGCATTTT,TRBD1,TRBV27,16,TRBJ1-5,.
CASSQEGGDTQYF,TGTGCCAGCAGCCAAGAAGGTGGAGATACGCAGTATTTT,.,TRBV3-1,13,TRBJ2-3,.
CATSAGGSSEAFF,TGTGCCACCAGTGCTGGGGGCAGCTCTGAAGCTTTCTTT,.,TRBV24-1,13,TRBJ1-1,.
CAWSVQWGTIYF,TGTGCCTGGAGTGTACAGTGGGGCACCATATATTTT,.,TRBV30,12,TRBJ1-3,.
CASSEVGIYDQYF,TGCGCCAGCAGCGAAGTCGGGATCTACGACCAGTACTTC,.,TRBV5-1,13,TRBJ2-7,.
CASSIYRDGYTF,TGTGCCAGTAGTATTTACAGGGATGGCTACACCTTC,.,TRBV19,12,TRBJ1-2,.
CASSEAGEAYEQYF,TGTGCCAGCAGTGAGGCAGGGGAAGCATACGAGCAGTACTTC,.,TRBV6-4,14,TRBJ2-7,.
CASSEDPGGYTEAFF,TGTGCCAGCAGTGAAGACCCGGGCGGTTACACTGAAGCTTTCTTT,.,TRBV6-1,15,TRBJ1-1,.
CASSTRGLADNTGELFF,TGTGCCAGCAGCACCCGGGGACTAGCGGATAACACCGGGGAGCTGTTTTTT,TRBD2,TRBV7-9,17,TRBJ2-2,.
CASNLAGVVGDTQYF,TGTGCCAGCAATTTAGCGGGAGTGGTAGGAGATACGCAGTATTTT,TRBD2,TRBV9,15,TRBJ2-3,.